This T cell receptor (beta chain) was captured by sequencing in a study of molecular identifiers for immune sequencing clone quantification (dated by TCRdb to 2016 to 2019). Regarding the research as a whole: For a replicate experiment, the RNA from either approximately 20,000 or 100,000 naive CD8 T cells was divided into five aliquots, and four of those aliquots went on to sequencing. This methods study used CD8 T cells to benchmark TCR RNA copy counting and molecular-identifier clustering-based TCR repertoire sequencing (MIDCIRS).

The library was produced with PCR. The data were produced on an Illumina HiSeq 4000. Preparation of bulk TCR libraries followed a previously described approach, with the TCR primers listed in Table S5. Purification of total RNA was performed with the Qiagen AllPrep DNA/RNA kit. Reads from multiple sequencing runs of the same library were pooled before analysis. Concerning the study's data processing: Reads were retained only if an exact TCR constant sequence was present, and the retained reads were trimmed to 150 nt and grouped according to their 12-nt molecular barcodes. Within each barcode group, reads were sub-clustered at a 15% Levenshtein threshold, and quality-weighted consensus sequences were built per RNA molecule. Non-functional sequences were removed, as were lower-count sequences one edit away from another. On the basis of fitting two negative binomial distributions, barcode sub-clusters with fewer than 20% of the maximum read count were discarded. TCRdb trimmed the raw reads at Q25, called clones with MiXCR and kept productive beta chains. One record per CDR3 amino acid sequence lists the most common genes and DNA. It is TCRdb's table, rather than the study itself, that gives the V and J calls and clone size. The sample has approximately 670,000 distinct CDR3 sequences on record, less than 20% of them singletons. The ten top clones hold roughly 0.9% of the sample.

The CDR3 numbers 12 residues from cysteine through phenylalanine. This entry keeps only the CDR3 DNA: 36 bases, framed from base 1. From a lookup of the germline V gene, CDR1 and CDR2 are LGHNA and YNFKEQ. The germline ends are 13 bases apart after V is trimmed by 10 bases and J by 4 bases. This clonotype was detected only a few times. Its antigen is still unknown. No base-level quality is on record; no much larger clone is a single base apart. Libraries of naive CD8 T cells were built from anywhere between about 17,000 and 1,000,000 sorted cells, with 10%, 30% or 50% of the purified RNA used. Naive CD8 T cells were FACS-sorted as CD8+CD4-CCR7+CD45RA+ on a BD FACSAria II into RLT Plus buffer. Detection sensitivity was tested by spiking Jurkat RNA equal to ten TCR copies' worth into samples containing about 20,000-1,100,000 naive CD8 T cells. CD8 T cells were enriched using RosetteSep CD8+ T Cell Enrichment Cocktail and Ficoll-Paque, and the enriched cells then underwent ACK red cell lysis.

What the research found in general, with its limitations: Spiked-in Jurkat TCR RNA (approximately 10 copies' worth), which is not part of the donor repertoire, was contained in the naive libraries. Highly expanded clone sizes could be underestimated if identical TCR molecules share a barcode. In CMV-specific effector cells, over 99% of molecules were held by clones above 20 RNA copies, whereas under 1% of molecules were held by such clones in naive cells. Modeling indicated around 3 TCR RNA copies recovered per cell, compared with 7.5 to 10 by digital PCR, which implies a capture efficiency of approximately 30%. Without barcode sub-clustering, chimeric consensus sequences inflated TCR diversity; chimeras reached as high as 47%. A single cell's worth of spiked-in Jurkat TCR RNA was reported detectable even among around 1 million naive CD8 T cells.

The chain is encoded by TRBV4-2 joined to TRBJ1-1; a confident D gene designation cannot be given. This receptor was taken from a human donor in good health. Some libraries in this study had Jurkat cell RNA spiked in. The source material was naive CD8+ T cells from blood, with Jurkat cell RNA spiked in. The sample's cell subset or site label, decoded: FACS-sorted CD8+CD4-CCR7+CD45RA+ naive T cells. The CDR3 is CANTLSGTEAFF. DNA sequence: TGTGCCAACACCCTTAGCGGCACTGAAGCTTTCTTT.